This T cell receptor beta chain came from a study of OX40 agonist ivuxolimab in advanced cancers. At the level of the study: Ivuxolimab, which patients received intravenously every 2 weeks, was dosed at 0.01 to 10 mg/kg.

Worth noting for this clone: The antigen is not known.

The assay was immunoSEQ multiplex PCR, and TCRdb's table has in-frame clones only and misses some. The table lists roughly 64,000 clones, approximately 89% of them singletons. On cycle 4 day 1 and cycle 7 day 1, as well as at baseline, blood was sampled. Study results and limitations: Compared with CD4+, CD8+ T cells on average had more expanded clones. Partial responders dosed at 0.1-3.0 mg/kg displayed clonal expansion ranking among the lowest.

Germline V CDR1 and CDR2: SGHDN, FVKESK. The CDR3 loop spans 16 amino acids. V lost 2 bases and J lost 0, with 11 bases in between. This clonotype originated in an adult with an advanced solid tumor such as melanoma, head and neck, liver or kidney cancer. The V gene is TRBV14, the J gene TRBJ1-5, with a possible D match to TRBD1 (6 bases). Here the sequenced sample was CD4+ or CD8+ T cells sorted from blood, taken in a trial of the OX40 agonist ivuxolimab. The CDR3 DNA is TGTGCCAGCAGCCAATCTGGGGGGGCTAGCAATCAGCCCCAGCATTTT. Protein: CASSQSGGASNQPQHF.